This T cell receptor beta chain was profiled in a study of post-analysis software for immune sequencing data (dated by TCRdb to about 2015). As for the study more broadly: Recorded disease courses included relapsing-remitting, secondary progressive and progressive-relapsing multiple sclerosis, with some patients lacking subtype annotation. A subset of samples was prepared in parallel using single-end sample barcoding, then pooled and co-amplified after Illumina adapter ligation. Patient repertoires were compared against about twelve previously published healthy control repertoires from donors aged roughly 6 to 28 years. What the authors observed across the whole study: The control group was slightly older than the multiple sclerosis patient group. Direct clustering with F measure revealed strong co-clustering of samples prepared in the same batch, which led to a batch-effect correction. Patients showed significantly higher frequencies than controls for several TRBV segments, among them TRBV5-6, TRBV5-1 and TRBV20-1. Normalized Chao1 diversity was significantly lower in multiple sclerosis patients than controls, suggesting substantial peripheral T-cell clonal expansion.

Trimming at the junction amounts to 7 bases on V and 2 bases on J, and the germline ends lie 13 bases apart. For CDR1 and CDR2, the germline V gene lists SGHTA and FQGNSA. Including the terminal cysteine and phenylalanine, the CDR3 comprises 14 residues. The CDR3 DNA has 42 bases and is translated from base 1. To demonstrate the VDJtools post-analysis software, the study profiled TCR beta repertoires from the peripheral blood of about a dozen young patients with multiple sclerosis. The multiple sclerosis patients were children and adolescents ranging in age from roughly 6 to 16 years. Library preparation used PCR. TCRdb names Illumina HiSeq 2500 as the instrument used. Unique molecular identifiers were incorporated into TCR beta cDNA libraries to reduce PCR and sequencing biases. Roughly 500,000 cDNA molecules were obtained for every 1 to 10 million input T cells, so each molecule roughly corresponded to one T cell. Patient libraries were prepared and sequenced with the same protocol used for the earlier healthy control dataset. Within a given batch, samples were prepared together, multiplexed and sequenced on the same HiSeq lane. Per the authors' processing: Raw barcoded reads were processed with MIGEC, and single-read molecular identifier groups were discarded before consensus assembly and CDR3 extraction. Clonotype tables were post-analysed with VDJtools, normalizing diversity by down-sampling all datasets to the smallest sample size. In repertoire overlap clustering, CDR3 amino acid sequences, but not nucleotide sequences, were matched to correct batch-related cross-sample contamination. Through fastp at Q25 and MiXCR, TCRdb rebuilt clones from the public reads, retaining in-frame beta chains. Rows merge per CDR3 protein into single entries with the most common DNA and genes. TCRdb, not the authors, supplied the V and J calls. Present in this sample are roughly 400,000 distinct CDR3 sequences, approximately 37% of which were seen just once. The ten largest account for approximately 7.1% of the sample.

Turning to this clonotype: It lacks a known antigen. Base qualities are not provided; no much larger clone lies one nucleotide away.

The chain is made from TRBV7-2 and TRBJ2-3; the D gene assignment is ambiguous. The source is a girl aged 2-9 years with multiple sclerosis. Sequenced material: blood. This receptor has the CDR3 CASILYWNTDTQYF. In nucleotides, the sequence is TGTGCCAGCATCCTTTACTGGAACACAGATACGCAGTATTTT.